The present entry profiles one TCR beta chain with its context. This CDR3 contains 17 residues. Trimming shortened V by 5 bases and J by 0 bases, and 17 bases separated the two germline ends. Germline V gives CDR1 SSHAT, CDR2 FNYEAQ (reference sequence). These data come from a study of blood T cell repertoires in COVID-19. Study information: The study drew acute and convalescent COVID-19 samples from the United States, Italy and Spain. Sample material is recorded as cDNA or gDNA derived from T cells, B-cell-depleted T cells, or PBMCs.

Authors' methods: Reference gene primer amplification in the assay estimated nucleated cell counts. This table comes from immunoSEQ multiplex PCR, and its TCRdb copy is limited to in-frame clones, with some not included. V, J and clone size are taken as reported in that table, and D and trimming were inferred from the DNA itself. Of over 150,000 clones detected, around 83% appear once; the ten largest clones hold roughly 19%. J is TRBJ2-1 and V is TRBV7-7; tentatively, D is TRBD2 (6 bases). The sequenced sample consisted of peripheral blood. The TCR was taken from a woman in her seventies who had recovered from COVID-19. Here the CDR3 DNA reads TGTGCCAGCAGCCCGGGACTGGCGGCTGGCTCCTACAATGAGCAGTTCTTC. Its translation: CASSPGLAAGSYNEQFF.